The rows below give T cell receptor beta chains drawn from one sample of a study of blood T cell repertoires in COVID-19. TCRdb's table, derived via immunoSEQ multiplex PCR, lists solely in-frame clones and lacks some. The sample has some 170,000 clones, about 86% seen once. Sequencing input: peripheral blood. The receptors were sampled from an elderly woman with acute or convalescent COVID-19. CDR3s include the opening cysteine and the closing phenylalanine or tryptophan. Fields, in order: CDR3 protein, CDR3 DNA, V gene, clone size, J gene, D gene. A D gene is named only where the DNA matches it firmly. The size of a clone is reported for some rows only, either as once, few or many, or as a class for expanded clones.

CDR3aa: CASSPDRGQAVRQYF; CDR3nt: TGTGCCAGCAGCCCGGACAGGGGGCAGGCGGTGAGACAGTACTTC; v_gene: TRBV7-2; abundance: -; j_gene: TRBJ2-7; d_gene: TRBD1
CDR3aa: CASSESNRDRGRKLFF; CDR3nt: TGTGCCAGCAGTGAAAGCAACCGGGACAGGGGACGAAAACTGTTTTTT; v_gene: TRBV6-1; abundance: -; j_gene: TRBJ1-4; d_gene: TRBD1
CDR3aa: CASSRGTGGDGYTF; CDR3nt: TGTGCCAGCAGCAGAGGGACAGGGGGAGATGGCTACACCTTC; v_gene: TRBV5-4; abundance: -; j_gene: TRBJ1-2; d_gene: TRBD1
CDR3aa: CASSSDRVQPQHF; CDR3nt: TGTGCCAGCAGTTCAGACAGGGTCCAGCCCCAGCATTTT; v_gene: TRBV6-2/TRBV6-3; abundance: -; j_gene: TRBJ1-5; d_gene: TRBD1
CDR3aa: CATSPLAGVGELFF; CDR3nt: TGTGCCACCAGTCCACTAGCGGGCGTCGGGGAGCTGTTTTTT; v_gene: TRBV24-1; abundance: -; j_gene: TRBJ2-2; d_gene: TRBD2
CDR3aa: CASSLNSGAGELFF; CDR3nt: TGTGCCAGCAGCTTAAATAGCGGGGCCGGGGAGCTGTTTTTT; v_gene: TRBV7-3; abundance: few; j_gene: TRBJ2-2; d_gene: TRBD2
CDR3aa: CASIPYGTCNNSNQPQHF; CDR3nt: TGTGCCAGCATTCCGTACGGGACTTGTAATAATAGCAATCAGCCCCAGCATTTT; v_gene: TRBV4-2; abundance: -; j_gene: TRBJ1-5; d_gene: -
CDR3aa: CASSDGTGGNEQFF; CDR3nt: TGTGCCAGCAGTGACGGGACAGGGGGCAATGAGCAGTTCTTC; v_gene: TRBV6-4; abundance: many; j_gene: TRBJ2-1; d_gene: TRBD1
CDR3aa: CASSGRLAVNTGELFF; CDR3nt: TGTGCCAGCAGCGGCAGGCTAGCCGTAAACACCGGGGAGCTGTTTTTT; v_gene: TRBV6-6; abundance: -; j_gene: TRBJ2-2; d_gene: -
CDR3aa: CASSPRDTGWMNTEAFF; CDR3nt: TGTGCCAGCTCACCAAGGGACACCGGTTGGATGAACACTGAAGCTTTCTTT; v_gene: TRBV18; abundance: -; j_gene: TRBJ1-1; d_gene: -
CDR3aa: CASSEEADTEAFF; CDR3nt: TGTGCCAGCAGCGAGGAGGCGGACACTGAAGCTTTCTTT; v_gene: TRBV6-6; abundance: -; j_gene: TRBJ1-1; d_gene: -
CDR3aa: CASSSLLASSTDTQYF; CDR3nt: TGTGCCAGTAGTAGTCTACTAGCGAGTAGCACAGATACGCAGTATTTT; v_gene: TRBV19; abundance: -; j_gene: TRBJ2-3; d_gene: TRBD2
CDR3aa: CASSTRDNLYEQYF; CDR3nt: TGTGCCAGCAGTACCCGGGACAACCTCTACGAGCAGTACTTC; v_gene: TRBV6-5; abundance: -; j_gene: TRBJ2-7; d_gene: -
CDR3aa: CASGLGPYEQYF; CDR3nt: TGTGCTAGTGGTTTGGGGCCCTACGAGCAGTACTTC; v_gene: TRBV12-5; abundance: -; j_gene: TRBJ2-7; d_gene: -
CDR3aa: CASRWTGTTLGANVLTF; CDR3nt: TGTGCCAGCAGGTGGACAGGGACTACTCTGGGGGCCAACGTCCTGACTTTC; v_gene: TRBV28; abundance: -; j_gene: TRBJ2-6; d_gene: -
CDR3aa: CATSAGFNSYEQYF; CDR3nt: TGTGCCACCAGTGCGGGGTTTAACTCCTACGAGCAGTACTTC; v_gene: TRBV24-1; abundance: -; j_gene: TRBJ2-7; d_gene: -
CDR3aa: CASSEALAGLSYEQYF; CDR3nt: TGTGCCAGCAGTGAAGCGCTCGCGGGGTTGAGCTACGAGCAGTACTTC; v_gene: TRBV2; abundance: -; j_gene: TRBJ2-7; d_gene: -
CDR3aa: CASKATQTMNTEAFF; CDR3nt: TGTGCCAGCAAAGCCACACAGACGATGAACACTGAAGCTTTCTTT; v_gene: TRBV5-4; abundance: few; j_gene: TRBJ1-1; d_gene: -
CDR3aa: CASSPIRDRVGEAFF; CDR3nt: TGTGCCAGCAGTCCGATTAGGGACAGGGTTGGTGAAGCTTTCTTT; v_gene: TRBV28; abundance: -; j_gene: TRBJ1-1; d_gene: TRBD1
CDR3aa: CASSGPGSTLSFYNEQFF; CDR3nt: TGTGCCAGCAGTGGGCCGGGATCGACGCTGTCTTTTTACAATGAGCAGTTCTTC; v_gene: TRBV2; abundance: few; j_gene: TRBJ2-1; d_gene: -
CDR3aa: CASSFGGDTQYF; CDR3nt: TGTGCCAGCAGCTTCGGGGGAGATACGCAGTATTTT; v_gene: TRBV11-3; abundance: -; j_gene: TRBJ2-3; d_gene: -
CDR3aa: CASSNGTPTPYEQYF; CDR3nt: TGTGCCAGCAGCAATGGGACACCTACACCCTACGAGCAGTACTTC; v_gene: TRBV3-1/TRBV3-2; abundance: -; j_gene: TRBJ2-7; d_gene: -
CDR3aa: CASSFSGGSEAFF; CDR3nt: TGTGCCAGTAGCTTCTCGGGGGGATCTGAAGCTTTCTTT; v_gene: TRBV19; abundance: -; j_gene: TRBJ1-1; d_gene: -
CDR3aa: CASSPTPGTGNSEAFF; CDR3nt: TGTGCCAGCAGCCCTACACCGGGGACAGGGAACTCTGAAGCTTTCTTT; v_gene: TRBV6-2/TRBV6-3; abundance: -; j_gene: TRBJ1-1; d_gene: TRBD1
CDR3aa: CASSLTGTRGPVATDTQYF; CDR3nt: TGCGCCAGCAGCTTGACCGGGACTAGGGGACCGGTCGCCACAGATACGCAGTATTTT; v_gene: TRBV5-1; abundance: -; j_gene: TRBJ2-3; d_gene: TRBD2
CDR3aa: CASSLSVGRGYTF; CDR3nt: TGTGCCAGCAGTTTAAGCGTGGGTCGGGGCTACACCTTC; v_gene: TRBV12-3/TRBV12-4; abundance: -; j_gene: TRBJ1-2; d_gene: -
CDR3aa: CASSLTPGQGYNEQFF; CDR3nt: TGCGCCAGCAGCTTGACCCCAGGACAGGGCTACAATGAGCAGTTCTTC; v_gene: TRBV5-1; abundance: -; j_gene: TRBJ2-1; d_gene: TRBD1
CDR3aa: CASRQQPGAREQYF; CDR3nt: TGCGCCAGCAGACAACAACCAGGGGCCCGGGAGCAGTACTTC; v_gene: TRBV5-1; abundance: once; j_gene: TRBJ2-7; d_gene: -
CDR3aa: CASSSTGDPADTQYF; CDR3nt: TGTGCCAGCAGCTCAACAGGGGACCCAGCGGATACGCAGTATTTT; v_gene: TRBV7-8; abundance: -; j_gene: TRBJ2-3; d_gene: TRBD1
CDR3aa: CASNFPAGTGGSYTF; CDR3nt: TGTGCCAGCAATTTCCCCGCCGGAACAGGGGGCAGCTACACCTTC; v_gene: TRBV28; abundance: -; j_gene: TRBJ1-2; d_gene: TRBD1
CDR3aa: CASSEARGTYNSPLHF; CDR3nt: TGTGCCAGCAGTGAAGCGCGGGGAACCTATAATTCACCCCTCCACTTT; v_gene: TRBV6-1; abundance: -; j_gene: TRBJ1-6; d_gene: -
CDR3aa: CASSLGTRGPNEQFF; CDR3nt: TGTGCCAGTAGTCTGGGGACAAGAGGACCCAATGAGCAGTTCTTC; v_gene: TRBV19; abundance: -; j_gene: TRBJ2-1; d_gene: -
CDR3aa: CASSFSGGSQETQYF; CDR3nt: TGTGCCAGCAGCTTTTCAGGGGGCTCTCAAGAGACCCAGTACTTC; v_gene: TRBV7-9; abundance: once; j_gene: TRBJ2-5; d_gene: TRBD1
CDR3aa: CASSQSGQGATEAFF; CDR3nt: TGTGCCAGCAGCCAATCGGGACAGGGGGCGACTGAAGCTTTCTTT; v_gene: TRBV3-1/TRBV3-2; abundance: -; j_gene: TRBJ1-1; d_gene: TRBD1
CDR3aa: CASSLAGTGGSGNTIYF; CDR3nt: TGTGCCAGCAGCTTAGCCGGGACAGGGGGCTCTGGAAACACCATATATTTT; v_gene: TRBV7-9; abundance: -; j_gene: TRBJ1-3; d_gene: TRBD1
CDR3aa: CASSSQGAGYGYTF; CDR3nt: TGTGCCAGCAGCTCACAGGGGGCTGGCTATGGCTACACCTTC; v_gene: TRBV7-2; abundance: -; j_gene: TRBJ1-2; d_gene: TRBD1
CDR3aa: CASRFQVDQPQHF; CDR3nt: TGTGCCAGCAGATTCCAGGTCGATCAGCCCCAGCATTTT; v_gene: TRBV2; abundance: -; j_gene: TRBJ1-5; d_gene: -
CDR3aa: CASSLGGGLIEFF; CDR3nt: TGCGCCAGCAGCTTGGGAGGGGGTCTAATCGAGTTCTTC; v_gene: TRBV5-1; abundance: -; j_gene: TRBJ2-1; d_gene: -
CDR3aa: CATSRVPEWPQHF; CDR3nt: TGTGCCACCAGCAGGGTCCCCGAGTGGCCCCAGCATTTT; v_gene: TRBV15; abundance: -; j_gene: TRBJ1-5; d_gene: -
CDR3aa: CASSVDGSNQPQHF; CDR3nt: TGTGCCAGCAGCGTCGACGGGAGCAATCAGCCCCAGCATTTT; v_gene: TRBV9; abundance: -; j_gene: TRBJ1-5; d_gene: -
CDR3aa: CASSFDNRGNTIYF; CDR3nt: TGTGCCAGCAGCTTCGACAACAGGGGAAACACCATATATTTT; v_gene: TRBV7-2; abundance: -; j_gene: TRBJ1-3; d_gene: -
CDR3aa: CASSSAGGYGETQYF; CDR3nt: TGTGCCAGCAGCTCCGCCGGGGGGTACGGGGAGACCCAGTACTTC; v_gene: TRBV5-5; abundance: -; j_gene: TRBJ2-5; d_gene: TRBD2
CDR3aa: CASSQEQSGRVNEKLFF; CDR3nt: TGCGCCAGCAGCCAAGAGCAAAGCGGCCGAGTTAATGAAAAACTGTTTTTT; v_gene: TRBV4-1; abundance: once; j_gene: TRBJ1-4; d_gene: -
CDR3aa: CASSHTFPGSLSNEQFF; CDR3nt: TGTGCCAGCAGCCACACCTTCCCCGGGTCCTTGTCCAATGAGCAGTTCTTC; v_gene: TRBV14; abundance: once; j_gene: TRBJ2-1; d_gene: -
CDR3aa: CASSLKGAAGYTF; CDR3nt: TGCGCCAGCAGCTTGAAGGGGGCGGCTGGCTACACCTTC; v_gene: TRBV5-1; abundance: -; j_gene: TRBJ1-2; d_gene: TRBD1
CDR3aa: CAISEARTGGDYGYTF; CDR3nt: TGTGCCATCAGTGAGGCTAGGACAGGGGGAGACTATGGCTACACCTTC; v_gene: TRBV10-3; abundance: -; j_gene: TRBJ1-2; d_gene: TRBD1
CDR3aa: CATRRDRSADTQYF; CDR3nt: TGTGCCACCAGAAGGGACAGGTCAGCAGATACGCAGTATTTT; v_gene: TRBV2; abundance: few; j_gene: TRBJ2-3; d_gene: TRBD1
CDR3aa: CASSILGQTGNTIYF; CDR3nt: TGTGCCAGTAGTATACTGGGGCAAACTGGAAACACCATATATTTT; v_gene: TRBV19; abundance: -; j_gene: TRBJ1-3; d_gene: -
CDR3aa: CASSPPGQGHSPLHF; CDR3nt: TGTGCCAGCAGCCCCCCAGGACAGGGCCATTCACCCCTCCACTTT; v_gene: TRBV7-9; abundance: -; j_gene: TRBJ1-6; d_gene: TRBD1
CDR3aa: CASSNGELGSGNTIYF; CDR3nt: TGTGCCAGCAGCAATGGGGAGCTTGGATCTGGAAACACCATATATTTT; v_gene: TRBV21-1; abundance: -; j_gene: TRBJ1-3; d_gene: -
CDR3aa: CAISESGPGYRSSGNTIYF; CDR3nt: TGTGCCATCAGTGAGTCGGGCCCTGGTTACAGATCCTCTGGAAACACCATATATTTT; v_gene: TRBV10-3; abundance: -; j_gene: TRBJ1-3; d_gene: -
CDR3aa: CASSAGQGGGGYQPQHF; CDR3nt: TGTGCCAGCAGTGCGGGACAGGGAGGCGGCGGTTATCAGCCCCAGCATTTT; v_gene: TRBV6-1; abundance: -; j_gene: TRBJ1-5; d_gene: TRBD1
CDR3aa: CASSFGQGAEAFF; CDR3nt: TGTGCCAGCAGCTTTGGACAGGGGGCTGAAGCTTTCTTT; v_gene: TRBV7-9; abundance: -; j_gene: TRBJ1-1; d_gene: TRBD1
CDR3aa: CASSQTPGYGYTF; CDR3nt: TGCGCCAGCAGCCAAACTCCTGGCTATGGCTACACCTTC; v_gene: TRBV4-3; abundance: -; j_gene: TRBJ1-2; d_gene: -
CDR3aa: CASSYRGVAGELFF; CDR3nt: TGTGCTAGCAGCTACAGGGGTGTGGCCGGGGAGCTGTTTTTT; v_gene: TRBV7-7; abundance: -; j_gene: TRBJ2-2; d_gene: TRBD1
CDR3aa: CASSIQPAREQYF; CDR3nt: TGTGCCAGTAGTATCCAGCCAGCGCGAGAGCAGTACTTC; v_gene: TRBV19; abundance: -; j_gene: TRBJ2-7; d_gene: -
CDR3aa: CASSETGGRTEAFF; CDR3nt: TGTGCCAGCAGTGAAACAGGGGGAAGGACTGAAGCTTTCTTT; v_gene: TRBV2; abundance: -; j_gene: TRBJ1-1; d_gene: TRBD1
CDR3aa: CAISEGLAGVGEQFF; CDR3nt: TGTGCCATCAGTGAGGGACTAGCGGGAGTGGGTGAGCAGTTCTTC; v_gene: TRBV10-3; abundance: once; j_gene: TRBJ2-1; d_gene: TRBD2
CDR3aa: CSAIRLYGYTF; CDR3nt: TGCAGTGCCATAAGACTCTATGGCTACACCTTC; v_gene: TRBV20-1; abundance: -; j_gene: TRBJ1-2; d_gene: -
CDR3aa: CASSEVRAEGDTQYF; CDR3nt: TGTGCCAGCAGTGAAGTCAGGGCGGAGGGAGATACGCAGTATTTT; v_gene: TRBV2; abundance: -; j_gene: TRBJ2-3; d_gene: -